This TCR beta chain was sequenced during a study of regulatory T cells in long-lasting Graves disease. This clonotype was detected many times. The time point is: persistent/refractory GD, antithyroid drugs over 5 years with positive TRAb. Researchers made the TCR library from RNA that was extracted from PBMCs. Arm-PCR with iRepertoire HTBI primers amplified the CDR3 regions for these TCR beta libraries. TCRdb re-called the multiplex PCR reads through MiXCR, storing one row per CDR3 protein. The sample lists hundreds of thousands of distinct CDR3 sequences, about a fifth seen once, with approximately 7.8% in the top ten. With V trimmed by 4 bases and J by 10 bases, 2 bases remained unmatched. CDR3 length: 10 residues. Germline lookup yields CDR1 SQVTM and CDR2 ANQGSEA.

The material was peripheral blood mononuclear cells (PBMCs), obtained when the disease was refractory, from a patient treated with antithyroid drugs. The TCR sequence derives from a female donor with Graves disease. The chain recombines TRBV29-1 with TRBJ1-1, with 8 bases identical to TRBD1. The CDR3, as DNA: TGCAGCGTTGGTGACAGGGGAGCTTTCTTT. Protein: CSVGDRGAFF.